Below are 20 T cell receptor beta chains sequenced from a single sample in a study of CD8 T cells in ankylosing spondylitis. TCRdb processed the 5' RACE reads anew with MiXCR; each CDR3 protein has one entry. The table lists about 250,000 distinct CDR3 sequences, about 30% of them singletons, with approximately 4.4% in the top ten. Sequencing was carried out using blood, either unsorted or a sorted T cell fraction (not recorded which). The receptors stem from a male donor with ankylosing spondylitis or in good health (not recorded which).

In its sample, this clonotype was seen a few times. This chain links TRBV2 with TRBJ1-3; TRBD1 is a possible D gene (5 bases). The germline CDR1 and CDR2 sequences are SNHLY and FYNNEI. This CDR3 contains 15 residues. The ends were cut back, 4 bases at V and 1 base at J, with 11 bases in the middle. The CDR3 DNA follows: TGTGCCAGCAGTGCCCCAGGGCCTTCTGGAAACACCATATATTTT. This encodes CASSAPGPSGNTIYF.

This chain links TRBV10-3 with TRBJ2-5; unclear D gene. The germline gives CDR1 ENHRY, CDR2 SYGVKD. V lost 4 bases and J lost 4, with 10 bases in between. This CDR3 has 13 residues. In DNA form, the CDR3 reads TGTGCCATCAGTGCGCGCATAGGAGAGACCCAGTACTTC. Its translation is CAISARIGETQYF.

V gene TRBV12-3 or TRBV12-4 combines with J gene TRBJ2-2; D not certain. V gave up 5 bases and J gave up 0 bases, with 7 bases separating them. This CDR3 contains 14 residues. CDR3 DNA: TGTGCCAGCAGTCCTAACGCGAACACCGGGGAGCTGTTTTTT. Translation: CASSPNANTGELFF.

This sequence joins TRBV20-1 and TRBJ2-5, with 14 bases matching TRBD2. The CDR3 totals 19 residues. Per the germline V gene, CDR1 is DFQATT and CDR2 is SNEGSKA (reference sequence). Germline trimming cut 0 bases from V and 1 base from J; bases unmatched to any gene: 10. The CDR3 DNA reads TGCAGTGCTAGAGATGTTTCCGGACTAGCGGGGGGCACCCAAGAGACCCAGTACTTC. Its protein is CSARDVSGLAGGTQETQYF.

The chain uses TRBV29-1 and TRBJ2-7; 8 nucleotides line up with TRBD1. Germline values: CDR1 SQVTM, CDR2 ANQGSEA. The junction had 7 bases not matched to a gene; V was cut back by 1 base and J by 2 bases. CDR3 length equals 15 residues. As DNA, the CDR3 is TGCAGCGTTGAAGTAGCACAGGGGGTAGCCTACGAGCAGTACTTC. Translated, it gives CSVEVAQGVAYEQYF.

Only a few counts were recorded for this clonotype. CDR3 amino acids: CASSPLGARLDEQFF. The CDR3 DNA reads TGCGCCAGCAGCCCGCTGGGCGCTAGGCTCGATGAGCAGTTCTTC. The V call is TRBV5-1, the J call TRBJ2-1; no clear D. The CDR3 is 15 amino acids. V shed 4 bases and J shed 8 bases, with 19 bases lying between them. Germline assignment: CDR1 SGHRS and CDR2 YFSETQ.

This clonotype appeared a few times. This chain joins TRBV20-1 and TRBJ1-4, with 8 bases that match TRBD1. The V gene's germline CDR1 is DFQATT and CDR2 SNEGSKA (reference sequence). The CDR3 runs to 14 residues. The trim removed 5 bases at V and 7 bases at J, leaving 9 bases unmatched. The CDR3 region is CSAVSGGSIEKLFF. The CDR3 region has the DNA TGCAGTGCTGTCTCAGGGGGCTCGATTGAAAAACTGTTTTTT.

This clonotype came up many times. The J gene is TRBJ2-7, the V gene TRBV20-1; D is undetermined. CDR1 is DFQATT, CDR2 SNEGSKA, per germline (reference sequence). The CDR3 is made up of 12 amino acids. With 5 bases removed from V and 4 bases from J, the gap between germline ends came to 12 bases. In DNA, the CDR3 is TGCAGTGCTCCCGACATGGGTTACGAGCAGTACTTC. Translation: CSAPDMGYEQYF.

This clonotype was detected many times. The rearrangement links TRBV20-1 to TRBJ2-7, with 7 bases lining up with TRBD2. This CDR3 comprises 13 residues. J was trimmed by 3 bases and V by 6 bases; bases with no gene match: 8. Per germline, CDR1 DFQATT and CDR2 SNEGSKA (reference sequence). DNA for the CDR3: TGCAGTGCCTATAGCGGGCCCTACTACGAGCAGTACTTC. Its translation is CSAYSGPYYEQYF.

The rearrangement uses TRBV7-9 and TRBJ2-2, with D unclear. V shed 2 bases and J shed 7 bases, with 8 bases lying between them. Germline V CDR1 and CDR2: SEHNR, FQNEAQ (reference sequence). The CDR3 contains 13 residues. The CDR3 DNA sequence: TGTGCCAGCAGCTTAAGTGCTGTCGGGGAGCTGTTTTTT. Its translation is CASSLSAVGELFF. The entire variable domain, with the rest obtained from reference TRBV7-9 and TRBJ2-2, is as follows: DTGVSQNPRHKITKRGQNVTFRCDPISEHNRLYWYRQTLGQGPEFLTYFQNEAQLEKSRLLSDRFSAERPKGSFSTLEIQRTEQGDSAMYLCASSLSAVGELFFGEGSRLTVL.

V gene TRBV12-3 or TRBV12-4 combines with J gene TRBJ2-1; 8 nucleotides match TRBD2. Trimming took 6 bases from V and 14 from J; bases not matched to a gene: 6. The CDR3 runs 11 residues. CDR3: CASSWREEKFF. CDR3 sequence (DNA): TGTGCCAGCAGCTGGCGGGAGGAGAAGTTCTTC.

The table lists this clonotype with a count of one. In nucleotides, the CDR3 is TGCGCCAGCAGCTTGGAGACAGGGCCCATCTACGAGCAGTACTTC. Translated: CASSLETGPIYEQYF. The genes are TRBV5-1 and TRBJ2-7; 7 nucleotides agree with TRBD1. The germline V gene has CDR1 SGHRS and CDR2 YFSETQ. Trimming took 0 bases from V and 3 from J; bases not matched to a gene: 6. CDR3 length: 15 residues.

J is TRBJ2-3 and V is TRBV20-1; 10 bases map to TRBD1. The germline gives CDR1 DFQATT, CDR2 SNEGSKA (reference sequence). V trimming: 7 bases; J trimming: 6 bases; junction bases outside the gene matches: 4. This CDR3 comprises 12 residues. DNA for the CDR3: TGCAGTGGGACAGGGGGTTCCGATACGCAGTATTTT. Its translation: CSGTGGSDTQYF.

The rearrangement joins TRBV10-3 to TRBJ1-3; 7 bases align to TRBD1. CDR1 and CDR2 (germline): ENHRY, SYGVKD. J lost 2 bases, V lost 10 bases, and 8 bases had no gene match. CDR3 size: 14 residues. Here the CDR3 DNA reads TGTGCCACCTTGGAGGGGGCTGCTGGAAACACCATATATTTT. Translation: CATLEGAAGNTIYF.

This clonotype turned up a few times. V and J are TRBV11-2 and TRBJ2-7, with D hard to call. Trimming stripped 1 base from V and 7 bases from J, with 5 bases between. Looked up from germline, CDR1 is SGHAT and CDR2 is FQNNGV. This CDR3 region has 11 residues. CDR3 sequence reads: CASSLVEEQYF. In nucleotides, the CDR3 is TGTGCCAGCAGCTTAGTTGAAGAGCAGTACTTC.

The sample holds many counts of this clonotype. The chain uses TRBV29-1 and TRBJ2-3; TRBD2 matches 11 bases. Looked up from germline, CDR1 is SQVTM and CDR2 is ANQGSEA. This CDR3 has 13 amino acids. Trimming cost V 3 bases and J 8 bases; bases outside gene matches: 4. The DNA for the CDR3 is TGCAGCGTTGACACTAGCGGGAGCACTACGCAGTATTTT. This gives the protein CSVDTSGSTTQYF.

This clonotype was picked up a small number of times. V usage is TRBV7-9 and J usage is TRBJ1-5; D remains unclear. The germline gives CDR1 SEHNR, CDR2 FQNEAQ (reference sequence). Trimming pared 5 bases from V and 6 bases from J, leaving 8 bases between. The CDR3 consists of 12 residues. The CDR3 loop reads CASSPASQPQHF. DNA of the CDR3: TGTGCCAGCAGCCCAGCGAGTCAGCCCCAGCATTTT.

This rearrangement joins TRBV20-1 to TRBJ2-2; possible D gene TRBD2, 6 bases. The CDR3 loop spans 16 amino acids. V dropped 0 bases and J dropped 3 bases, with 14 bases sitting between them. CDR1 and CDR2 from the germline V gene are DFQATT and SNEGSKA (reference sequence). CDR3 nucleotide sequence: TGCAGTGCTAGAGATATTGGCGGGGCCTACACCGGGGAGCTGTTTTTT. Protein: CSARDIGGAYTGELFF.

V gene TRBV7-9 combines with J gene TRBJ2-1, with D perhaps TRBD1 or TRBD2 (5 bases each). V lost 1 base and J lost 15, with 16 bases in between. CDR1 and CDR2 from the germline V gene are SEHNR and FQNEAQ (reference sequence). The CDR3 runs 13 residues. The CDR3 region has the DNA TGTGCCAGCAGCTTAGTAGACCCGCCGGGGCGGTTCTTC. It yields the protein CASSLVDPPGRFF.

The chain employs TRBV5-1 and TRBJ2-3, with D tentatively TRBD1 (6 bases). CDR1 and CDR2 from the germline V gene are SGHRS and YFSETQ. V lost 0 bases, J lost 5 bases, and 13 bases lay in between. This CDR3 spans 15 amino acids. The CDR3 DNA follows: TGCGCCAGCAGCTTGGAGGCAGGGGCGGGAGATACGCAGTATTTT. Translation gives CASSLEAGAGDTQYF.